What follows are 5 T cell receptor beta chains derived from one specimen sequenced in a study of blood T cell repertoires in COVID-19. Using immunoSEQ multiplex PCR, the repertoire was profiled, and TCRdb retains in-frame clones only, with some absent. The data hold about 200,000 clones, with 78% observed a single time. Sequenced: peripheral blood. These receptors originate from a woman of 80 years or more with active or convalescent COVID-19.

This chain joins TRBV3-1 (or the pseudogene TRBV3-2) and TRBJ1-2, with 8 bases that match TRBD1. V shed 0 bases and J 9 bases; nucleotides not matched to a gene: 9. This CDR3 region has 15 residues. CDR1 is LGHDT and CDR2 is YNNKEL in the germline V gene (reference sequence). CDR3 bases: TGTGCCAGCAGCCAAGATCTGGAGACAGGGGCGCGCTACACCTTC. Translated, it gives CASSQDLETGARYTF.

The rearrangement joins TRBV18 to TRBJ1-2, with unresolved D. This CDR3 spans 12 amino acids. Germline lookup yields CDR1 KGHSH and CDR2 LQKENI. V was cut by 6 bases and J by 6 bases, with 11 bases left in between. CDR3 sequence: CASSPVEDGYTF. CDR3 in DNA: TGTGCCAGCTCTCCGGTTGAGGATGGCTACACCTTC. The variable domain in full, completed from reference TRBV18 and TRBJ1-2, reads NAGVMQNPRHLVRRRGQEARLRCSPMKGHSHVYWYRQLPEEGLKFMVYLQKENIIDESGMPKERFSAEFPKEGPSILRIQQVVRGDSAAYFCASSPVEDGYTFGSGTRLTVV.

The chain uses TRBV5-4 and TRBJ2-7; 8 positions match TRBD1. Matching the DNA end better, TRBJ2-5 makes the J call doubtful. Germline CDR1 reads SGHNT; CDR2 reads YYREEE (reference sequence). CDR3 size: 16 residues. CDR3 region: CASSLETGAMPVTQYF. In DNA form, the CDR3 reads TGTGCCAGCAGCTTGGAGACAGGGGCCATGCCTGTGACCCAGTACTTC.

The rearrangement joins TRBV24-1 to TRBJ2-1; TRBD1 is a possible D gene (6 bases). The CDR3 extends over 18 amino acids. V was cut by 2 bases and J by 8 bases, with 24 bases left in between. CDR1 KGHDR and CDR2 SFDVKD come from the germline V gene. This CDR3 reads CATSDWDWGRGNGDEQFF. The CDR3 DNA reads as TGTGCCACCAGTGATTGGGATTGGGGCAGGGGTAATGGGGATGAGCAGTTCTTC.

The rearrangement links TRBV5-1 to TRBJ1-1; D perhaps matches TRBD1 (5 bases). This CDR3 is 14 amino acids long. Trimming stripped 0 bases from V and 6 bases from J, with 12 bases between. The germline V gene has CDR1 SGHRS and CDR2 YFSETQ. CDR3 region: CASSLAGNGAEAFF. The CDR3 DNA reads as TGCGCCAGCAGCTTGGCAGGGAACGGCGCTGAAGCTTTCTTT.